One and the same sample provided the 14 T cell receptor beta chains below, sequenced in a study of cytomegalovirus exposure and HLA in healthy donors. Using immunoSEQ multiplex PCR, the repertoire was profiled, and TCRdb retains in-frame clones only, with some absent. The data show fewer than 250,000 clones, approximately 83% seen once. Sequences were obtained from PBMCs. The receptor source for this set is a woman in her thirties in good health and CMV-seropositive.

CDR3 amino acids: CASHRQAAPYEQYF. The CDR3 DNA reads TGTGCCAGCCACAGACAGGCGGCCCCCTACGAGCAGTACTTC. The chain recombines TRBV2 with TRBJ2-7; possibly TRBD1 for D (6 bases). V was pared by 8 bases and J by 2 bases, with 16 bases between. CDR1 is SNHLY and CDR2 is FYNNEI in the germline V gene. The CDR3 covers 14 residues.

Notes on this clone: Other nucleotide sequences from this sample produce the same CDR3. The rearrangement links TRBV29-1 to TRBJ2-7, with a tentative D call TRBD2 (5 bases). Trimming took 1 base from V and 0 from J, leaving 10 bases between them. Germline V lookup: CDR1 SQVTM, CDR2 ANQGSEA. The CDR3 runs to 14 residues. Here the CDR3 reads CSVEGTGSSYEQYF. The CDR3 region has the DNA TGCAGCGTTGAAGGGACGGGAAGCTCCTACGAGCAGTACTTC.

This chain joins TRBV18 and TRBJ2-1, with 9 nucleotides matching TRBD1. The CDR3 extends over 13 amino acids. The V segment lost 8 bases and the J segment 7 bases; nucleotides outside the gene matches: 6. Germline CDR1 reads KGHSH; CDR2 reads LQKENI. CDR3 sequence: CASRDRVGNEQFF. CDR3 in DNA: TGTGCCAGCCGGGACAGGGTAGGTAATGAGCAGTTCTTC.

The rearrangement uses TRBV15 and TRBJ2-7; TRBD1 agrees at 7 bases. The trim removed 5 bases at V and 4 bases at J, leaving 14 bases unmatched. Per the germline V gene, CDR1 is LNHNV and CDR2 is YYDKDF (reference sequence). CDR3 length: 16 residues. The CDR3 reads CATSLTRQGSRYEQYF. CDR3 DNA sequence: TGTGCCACCAGCTTGACCCGACAGGGTAGTAGGTACGAGCAGTACTTC.

J is TRBJ1-4 and V is TRBV30; D gene ambiguous. The CDR3 is made up of 15 amino acids. The V gene lost 2 bases and the J gene lost 7 bases, with 17 bases spanning the gap. Germline CDR1 is GTSNPN and CDR2 is SVGIG (reference sequence). CDR3: CAWSLQANGVEKLFF. As DNA, the CDR3 is TGTGCCTGGAGTCTTCAGGCCAACGGGGTTGAAAAACTGTTTTTT.

The chain uses TRBV30 and TRBJ2-7, with D possibly TRBD1 on 6 matching bases. CDR3 length: 14 amino acids. Germline lookup yields CDR1 GTSNPN and CDR2 SVGIG (reference sequence). The V end was cut by 0 bases, the J end by 2 bases, with 11 bases between. CDR3 sequence: CAWSVGGTAYEQYF. CDR3 nucleotides: TGTGCCTGGAGTGTTGGGGGCACCGCCTACGAGCAGTACTTC.

The V gene is TRBV5-1, the J gene TRBJ2-3; 8 nucleotides line up with TRBD2. V lost 1 base and J lost 5; bases outside the gene matches: 3. There are 14 residues in the CDR3. Germline values: CDR1 SGHRS, CDR2 YFSETQ. The CDR3, as DNA: TGCGCCAGCAGCTTGAGCGGGAGTAAAGATACGCAGTATTTT. Protein sequence: CASSLSGSKDTQYF.

This chain uses TRBV9 with TRBJ2-5; 10 bases map to TRBD2. Germline V gene sequence: CDR1 SGDLS, CDR2 YYNGEE. V dropped 5 bases and J dropped 3; count of bases not matched to a gene: 4. This CDR3 is 14 amino acids long. CDR3 protein: CASRPSGGEETQYF. In DNA, the CDR3 is TGTGCCAGCAGACCTAGCGGGGGAGAAGAGACCCAGTACTTC. Based on the CDR3 plus reference TRBV9 and TRBJ2-5, the full variable domain is DSGVTQTPKHLITATGQRVTLRCSPRSGDLSVYWYQQSLDQGLQFLIQYYNGEERAKGNILERFSAQQFPDLHSELNLSSLELGDSALYFCASRPSGGEETQYFGPGTRLLVL.

The J gene is TRBJ2-7, the V gene TRBV7-9, with TRBD1 matching 10 bases. The CDR3 is 15 residues long. Germline V gene data show CDR1 as SEHNR and CDR2 as FQNEAQ (reference sequence). Trimming at V came to 5 bases and at J to 4 bases, leaving 8 bases not matched to a gene. CDR3 coding DNA: TGTGCCAGCAGCGGAAGACAGGGGGCTGGATACGAGCAGTACTTC. This gives the protein CASSGRQGAGYEQYF.

This chain joins TRBV6-5 and TRBJ1-1, with TRBD1 as a possible D gene (6 bases). Germline loops: CDR1 MNHEY, CDR2 SVGAGI. V shed 6 bases and J shed 11 bases, with 25 bases lying between them. This CDR3 is built from 15 residues. CDR3 DNA sequence: TGTGCCAGCAGCCCTAACAGGGAGTTAAGTCGGCGGGCTTTCTTT. It yields the protein CASSPNRELSRRAFF.

This clone has a handful of counts. The chain joins TRBV5-1 to TRBJ2-2; D possibly corresponds to TRBD1 (6 bases). The germline CDR1 and CDR2 sequences are SGHRS and YFSETQ. The CDR3 totals 16 residues. V lost 0 bases and J 1 base, leaving 10 bases between the germline ends. The CDR3 nucleotides are TGCGCCAGCAGCTTGGGGCAGGGGATGAACACCGGGGAGCTGTTTTTT. This codes for CASSLGQGMNTGELFF.

The rearrangement links TRBV6-1 to TRBJ1-5; no reliable D call. The germline V gene has CDR1 MNHNS and CDR2 SASEGT. The CDR3 extends over 12 amino acids. The germline V and J ends were trimmed by 10 bases and 3 bases, with 10 bases remaining between them. The DNA of the CDR3 is TGTGCCACTTGTTCTCCCAATCAGCCCCAGCATTTT. This translates into CATCSPNQPQHF.

The J gene is TRBJ2-7, the V gene TRBV6-1; TRBD1 matches 8 bases. This CDR3 is 13 amino acids long. J lost 4 bases, V lost 3 bases, and 2 bases had no gene match. The germline gives CDR1 MNHNS, CDR2 SASEGT. The CDR3 coding sequence is TGTGCCAGCAGTGACGGACAGGGATACGAGCAGTACTTC. Protein: CASSDGQGYEQYF.

This chain connects TRBV7-2 to TRBJ2-7, with 7 bases identical to TRBD2. Germline CDR1 SGHTA, CDR2 FQGNSA. The CDR3 totals 14 residues. V was clipped by 1 base and J by 3 bases; unmatched bases: 3. The CDR3 DNA follows: TGTGCCAGCAGCTTAGATCCGGGAGGCTACGAGCAGTACTTC. Its translation is CASSLDPGGYEQYF. Full variable domain (remainder filled in from reference TRBV7-2 and TRBJ2-7): GAGVSQSPSNKVTEKGKDVELRCDPISGHTALYWYRQSLGQGLEFLIYFQGNSAPDKSGLPSDRFSAERTGGSVSTLTIQRTQQEDSAVYLCASSLDPGGYEQYFGPGTRLTVT.